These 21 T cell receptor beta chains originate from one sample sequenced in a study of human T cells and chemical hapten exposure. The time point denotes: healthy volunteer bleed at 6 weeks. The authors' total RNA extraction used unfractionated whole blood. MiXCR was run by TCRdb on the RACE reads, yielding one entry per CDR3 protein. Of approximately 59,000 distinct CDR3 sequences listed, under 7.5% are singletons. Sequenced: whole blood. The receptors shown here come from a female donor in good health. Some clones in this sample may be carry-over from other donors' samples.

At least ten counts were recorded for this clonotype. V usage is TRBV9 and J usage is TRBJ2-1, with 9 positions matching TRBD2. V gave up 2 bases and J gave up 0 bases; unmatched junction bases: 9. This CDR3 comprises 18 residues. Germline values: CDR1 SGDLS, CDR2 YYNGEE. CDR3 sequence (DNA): TGTGCCAGCAGCGTCCCAAGTGGTAGCGGGAGCTCCTACAATGAGCAGTTCTTC. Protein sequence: CASSVPSGSGSSYNEQFF.

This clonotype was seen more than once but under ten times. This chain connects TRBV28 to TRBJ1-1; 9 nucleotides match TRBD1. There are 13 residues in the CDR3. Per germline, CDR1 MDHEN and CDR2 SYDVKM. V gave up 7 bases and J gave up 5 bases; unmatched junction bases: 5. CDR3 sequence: CASMGTGSTEAFF. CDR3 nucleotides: TGTGCCAGCATGGGGACAGGGAGTACTGAAGCTTTCTTT.

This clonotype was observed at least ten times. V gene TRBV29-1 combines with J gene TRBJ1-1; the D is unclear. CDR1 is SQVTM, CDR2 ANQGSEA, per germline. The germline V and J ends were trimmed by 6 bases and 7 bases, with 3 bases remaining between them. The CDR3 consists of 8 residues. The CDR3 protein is CSVGEAFF. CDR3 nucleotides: TGCAGCGTGGGTGAAGCTTTCTTT.

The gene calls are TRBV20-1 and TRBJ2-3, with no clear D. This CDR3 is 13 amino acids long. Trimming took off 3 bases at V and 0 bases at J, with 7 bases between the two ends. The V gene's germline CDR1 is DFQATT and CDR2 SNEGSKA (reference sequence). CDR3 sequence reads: CSASVPSTDTQYF. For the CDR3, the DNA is TGCAGTGCTAGCGTACCTAGCACAGATACGCAGTATTTT.

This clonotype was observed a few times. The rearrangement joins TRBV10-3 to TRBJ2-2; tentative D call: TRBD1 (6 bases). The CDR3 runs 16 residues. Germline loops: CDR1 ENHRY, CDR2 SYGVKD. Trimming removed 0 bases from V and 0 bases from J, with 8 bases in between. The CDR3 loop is CAISESSGANTGELFF. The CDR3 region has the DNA TGTGCCATCAGTGAGTCGTCAGGGGCGAACACCGGGGAGCTGTTTTTT.

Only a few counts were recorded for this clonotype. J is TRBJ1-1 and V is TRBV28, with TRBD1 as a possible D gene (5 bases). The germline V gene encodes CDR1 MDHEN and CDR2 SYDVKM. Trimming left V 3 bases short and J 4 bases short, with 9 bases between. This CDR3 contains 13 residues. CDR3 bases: TGTGCCAGCAGTTTTCCGGGGGGCACTGAAGCTTTCTTT. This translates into CASSFPGGTEAFF.

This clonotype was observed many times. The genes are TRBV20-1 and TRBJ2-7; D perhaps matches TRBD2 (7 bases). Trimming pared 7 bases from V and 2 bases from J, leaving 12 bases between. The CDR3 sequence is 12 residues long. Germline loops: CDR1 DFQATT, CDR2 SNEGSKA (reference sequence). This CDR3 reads CSGGGRTYEQYF. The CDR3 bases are TGCAGTGGGGGGGGCAGAACCTACGAGCAGTACTTC.

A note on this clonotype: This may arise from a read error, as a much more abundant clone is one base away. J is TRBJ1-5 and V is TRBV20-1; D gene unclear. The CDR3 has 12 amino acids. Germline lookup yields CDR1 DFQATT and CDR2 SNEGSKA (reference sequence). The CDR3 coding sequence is TGCGGTGCCCTAGTCTCACAGCAGCCCCAGCATTTT. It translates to CGALVSQQPQHF.

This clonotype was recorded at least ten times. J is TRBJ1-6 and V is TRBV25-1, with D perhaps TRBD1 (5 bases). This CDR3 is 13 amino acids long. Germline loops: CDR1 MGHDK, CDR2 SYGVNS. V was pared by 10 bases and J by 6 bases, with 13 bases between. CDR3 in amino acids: CATQGIGNSPLHF. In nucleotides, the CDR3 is TGTGCCACCCAGGGTATCGGTAATTCACCCCTCCACTTT.

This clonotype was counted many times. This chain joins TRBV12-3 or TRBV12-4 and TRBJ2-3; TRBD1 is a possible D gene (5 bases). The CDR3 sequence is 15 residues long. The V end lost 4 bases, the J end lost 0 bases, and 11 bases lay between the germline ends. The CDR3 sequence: CASSWGRTSTDTQYF. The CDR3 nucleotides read TGTGCCAGCAGTTGGGGCAGAACTAGCACAGATACGCAGTATTTT.

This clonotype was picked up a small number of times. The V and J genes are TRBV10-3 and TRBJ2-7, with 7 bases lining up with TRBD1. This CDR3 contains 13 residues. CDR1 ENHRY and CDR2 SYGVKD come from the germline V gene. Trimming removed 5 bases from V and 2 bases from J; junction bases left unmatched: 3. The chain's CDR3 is CAISIGTAYEQYF. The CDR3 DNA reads TGTGCCATCAGTATTGGGACAGCCTACGAGCAGTACTTC.

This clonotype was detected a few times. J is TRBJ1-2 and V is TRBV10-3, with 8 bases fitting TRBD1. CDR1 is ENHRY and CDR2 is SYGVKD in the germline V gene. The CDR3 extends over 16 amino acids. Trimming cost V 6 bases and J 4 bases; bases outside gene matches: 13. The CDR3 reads CAIRDTRDRPSYGYTF. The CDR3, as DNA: TGTGCCATCAGAGACACCCGGGACAGGCCTTCCTATGGCTACACCTTC.

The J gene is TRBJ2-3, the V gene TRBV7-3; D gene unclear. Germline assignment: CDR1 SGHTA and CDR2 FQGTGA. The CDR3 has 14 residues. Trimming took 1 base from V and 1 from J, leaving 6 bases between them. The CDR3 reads CASSLMTGTDTQYF. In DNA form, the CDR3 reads TGTGCCAGCAGCTTAATGACCGGCACAGATACGCAGTATTTT.

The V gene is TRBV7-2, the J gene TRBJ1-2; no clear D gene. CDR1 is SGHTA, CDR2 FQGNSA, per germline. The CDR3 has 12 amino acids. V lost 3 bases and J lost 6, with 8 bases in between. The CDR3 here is CASSFQDHGYTF. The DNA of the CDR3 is TGTGCCAGCAGCTTTCAGGACCATGGCTACACCTTC.

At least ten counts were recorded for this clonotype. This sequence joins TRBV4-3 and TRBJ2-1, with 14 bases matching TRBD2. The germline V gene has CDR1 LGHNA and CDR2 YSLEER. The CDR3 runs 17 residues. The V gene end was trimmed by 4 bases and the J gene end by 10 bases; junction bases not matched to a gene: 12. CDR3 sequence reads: CASSLLSTSGRAREQFF. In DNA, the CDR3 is TGCGCCAGCAGCCTTCTTTCGACTAGCGGGAGGGCCAGGGAGCAGTTCTTC.

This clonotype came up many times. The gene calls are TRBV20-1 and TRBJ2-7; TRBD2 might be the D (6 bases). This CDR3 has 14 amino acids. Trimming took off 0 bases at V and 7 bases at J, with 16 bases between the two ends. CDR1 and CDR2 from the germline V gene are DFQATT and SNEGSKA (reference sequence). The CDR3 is CSARDLASSSEQYF. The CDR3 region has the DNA TGCAGTGCTAGAGATCTAGCGTCCTCATCGGAGCAGTACTTC.

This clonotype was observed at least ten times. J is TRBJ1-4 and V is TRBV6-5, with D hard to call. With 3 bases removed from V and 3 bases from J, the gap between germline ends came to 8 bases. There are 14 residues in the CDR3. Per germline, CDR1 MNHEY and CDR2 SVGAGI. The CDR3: CASSYGGSNEKLFF. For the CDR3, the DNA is TGTGCCAGCAGTTATGGCGGTTCTAATGAAAAACTGTTTTTT.

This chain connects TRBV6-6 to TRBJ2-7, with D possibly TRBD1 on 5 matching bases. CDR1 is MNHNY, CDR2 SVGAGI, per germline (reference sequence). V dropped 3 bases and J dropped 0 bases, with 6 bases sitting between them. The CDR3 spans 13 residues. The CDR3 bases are TGTGCCAGCAGTTATGACAGCTCCTACGAGCAGTACTTC. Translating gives CASSYDSSYEQYF.

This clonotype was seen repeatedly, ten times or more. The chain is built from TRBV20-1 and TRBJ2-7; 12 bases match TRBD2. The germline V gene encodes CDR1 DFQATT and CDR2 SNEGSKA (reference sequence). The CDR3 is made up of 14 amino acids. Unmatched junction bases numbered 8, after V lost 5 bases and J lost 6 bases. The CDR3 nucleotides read TGCAGTGCTTATAGGACTAGCGGGAAACGCGAGCAGTACTTC. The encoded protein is CSAYRTSGKREQYF.

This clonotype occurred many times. The DNA of the CDR3 is TGCGCCAGCAGCCAAGAAGGAGTGGGACTAGCGGAAAATACGCAGTATTTT. This sequence encodes CASSQEGVGLAENTQYF. This chain joins TRBV4-3 and TRBJ2-3; 11 nucleotides match TRBD2. Germline V gene sequence: CDR1 LGHNA, CDR2 YSLEER. J lost 7 bases, V lost 0 bases, and 9 bases had no gene match. The CDR3 runs to 17 residues.

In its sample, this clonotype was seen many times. The CDR3 nucleotides read TGTGCCAGCAGCCAAGATCTAGGGGGCACTGAAGCTTTCTTT. Its translation: CASSQDLGGTEAFF. The genes are TRBV4-2 and TRBJ1-1, with a possible D match to TRBD1 (6 bases). From germline, CDR1 is LGHNA and CDR2 YNFKEQ. The CDR3 runs 14 residues. The V gene lost 0 bases and the J gene lost 4 bases, with 9 bases spanning the gap.